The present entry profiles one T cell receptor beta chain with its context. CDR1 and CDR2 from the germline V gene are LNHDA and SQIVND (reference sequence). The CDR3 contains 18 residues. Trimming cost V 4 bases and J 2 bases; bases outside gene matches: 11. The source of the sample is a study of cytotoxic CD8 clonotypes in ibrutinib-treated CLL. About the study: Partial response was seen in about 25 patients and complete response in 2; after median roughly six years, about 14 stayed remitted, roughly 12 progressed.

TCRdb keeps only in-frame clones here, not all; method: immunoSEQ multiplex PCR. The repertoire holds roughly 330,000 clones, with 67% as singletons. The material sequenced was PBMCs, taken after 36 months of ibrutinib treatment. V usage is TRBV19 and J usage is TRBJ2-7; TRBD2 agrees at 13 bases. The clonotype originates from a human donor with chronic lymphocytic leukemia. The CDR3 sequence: CASSSGTSGTGRAYEQYF. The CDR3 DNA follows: TGTGCCAGTAGTAGCGGGACTAGCGGGACGGGGAGGGCCTACGAGCAGTACTTC.